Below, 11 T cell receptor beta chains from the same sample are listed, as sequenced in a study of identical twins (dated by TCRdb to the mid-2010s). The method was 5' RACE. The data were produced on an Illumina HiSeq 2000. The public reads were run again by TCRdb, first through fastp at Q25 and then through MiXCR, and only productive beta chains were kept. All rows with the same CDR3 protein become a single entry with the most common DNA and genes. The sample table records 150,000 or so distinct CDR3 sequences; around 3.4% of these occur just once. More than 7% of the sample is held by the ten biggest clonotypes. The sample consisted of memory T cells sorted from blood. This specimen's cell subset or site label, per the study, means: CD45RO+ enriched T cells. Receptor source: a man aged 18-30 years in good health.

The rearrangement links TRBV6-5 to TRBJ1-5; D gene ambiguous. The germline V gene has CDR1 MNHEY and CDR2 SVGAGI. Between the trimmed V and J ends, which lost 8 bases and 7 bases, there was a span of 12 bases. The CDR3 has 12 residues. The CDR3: CASSGKNQPQHF. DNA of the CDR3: TGTGCCAGCTCAGGAAAGAACCAGCCCCAGCATTTT.

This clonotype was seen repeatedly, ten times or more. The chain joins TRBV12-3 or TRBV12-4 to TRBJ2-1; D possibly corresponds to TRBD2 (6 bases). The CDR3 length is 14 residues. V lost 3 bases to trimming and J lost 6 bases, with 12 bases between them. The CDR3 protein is CASSFRWRGNEQFF. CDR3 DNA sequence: TGTGCCAGCAGTTTTCGCTGGCGGGGCAATGAGCAGTTCTTC.

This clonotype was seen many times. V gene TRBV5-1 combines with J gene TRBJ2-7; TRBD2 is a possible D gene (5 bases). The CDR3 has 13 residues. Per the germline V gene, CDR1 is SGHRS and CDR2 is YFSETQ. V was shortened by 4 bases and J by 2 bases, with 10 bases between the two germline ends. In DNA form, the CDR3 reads TGCGCCAGCAGCGGGCTAGCCACCTACGAGCAGTACTTC. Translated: CASSGLATYEQYF.

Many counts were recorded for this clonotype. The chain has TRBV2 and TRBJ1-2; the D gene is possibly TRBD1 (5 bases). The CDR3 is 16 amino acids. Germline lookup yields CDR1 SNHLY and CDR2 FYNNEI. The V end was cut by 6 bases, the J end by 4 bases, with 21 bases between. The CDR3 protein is CASSESVGVFLYGYTF. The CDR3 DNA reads TGTGCCAGCAGCGAATCGGTAGGGGTCTTCCTCTATGGCTACACCTTC.

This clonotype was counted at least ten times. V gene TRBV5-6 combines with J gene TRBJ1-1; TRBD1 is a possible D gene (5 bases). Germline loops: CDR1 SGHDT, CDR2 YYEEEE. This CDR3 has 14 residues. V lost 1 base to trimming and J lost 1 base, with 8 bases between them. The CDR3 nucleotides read TGTGCCAGCAGCTTGAGGGGATGGAACACTGAAGCTTTCTTT. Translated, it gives CASSLRGWNTEAFF. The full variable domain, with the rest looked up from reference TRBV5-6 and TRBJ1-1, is DAGVTQSPTHLIKTRGQQVTLRCSPKSGHDTVSWYQQALGQGPQFIFQYYEEEERQRGNFPDRFSGHQFPNYSSELNVNALLLGDSALYLCASSLRGWNTEAFFGQGTRLTVV.

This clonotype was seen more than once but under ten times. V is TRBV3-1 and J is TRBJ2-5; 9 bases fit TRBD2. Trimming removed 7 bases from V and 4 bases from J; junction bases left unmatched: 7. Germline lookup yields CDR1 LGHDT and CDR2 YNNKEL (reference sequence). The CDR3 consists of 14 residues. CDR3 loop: CASTGSGRRETQYF. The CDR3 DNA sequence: TGTGCCAGCACAGGTAGCGGGAGACGAGAGACCCAGTACTTC.

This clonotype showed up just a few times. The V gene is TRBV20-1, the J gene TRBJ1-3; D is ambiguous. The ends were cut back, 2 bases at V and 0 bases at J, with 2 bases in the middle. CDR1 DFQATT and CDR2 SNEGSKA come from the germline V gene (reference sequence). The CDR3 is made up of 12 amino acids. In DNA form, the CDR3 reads TGCAGTGCTAGACGCTCTGGAAACACCATATATTTT. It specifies CSARRSGNTIYF.

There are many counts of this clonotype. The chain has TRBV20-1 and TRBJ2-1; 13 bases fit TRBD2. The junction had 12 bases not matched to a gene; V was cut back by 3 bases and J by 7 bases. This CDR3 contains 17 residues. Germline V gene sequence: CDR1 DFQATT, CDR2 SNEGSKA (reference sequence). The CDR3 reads CSASWKWTSGRQNEQFF. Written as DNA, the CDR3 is TGCAGTGCTAGTTGGAAGTGGACTAGCGGGAGACAGAATGAGCAGTTCTTC.

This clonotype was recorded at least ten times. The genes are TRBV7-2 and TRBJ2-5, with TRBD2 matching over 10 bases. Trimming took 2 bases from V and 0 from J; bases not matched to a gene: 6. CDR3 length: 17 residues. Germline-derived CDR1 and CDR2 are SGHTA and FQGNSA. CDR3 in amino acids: CASSLQAGGPNQETQYF. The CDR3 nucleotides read TGTGCCAGCAGCTTACAAGCGGGAGGGCCGAACCAAGAGACCCAGTACTTC.

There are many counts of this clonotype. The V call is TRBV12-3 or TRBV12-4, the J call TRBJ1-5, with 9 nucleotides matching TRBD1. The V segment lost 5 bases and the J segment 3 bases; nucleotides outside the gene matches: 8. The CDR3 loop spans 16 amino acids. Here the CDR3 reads CASSPAGTGSNQPQHF. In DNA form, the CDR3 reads TGTGCCAGCAGTCCTGCCGGGACAGGGTCCAATCAGCCCCAGCATTTT.

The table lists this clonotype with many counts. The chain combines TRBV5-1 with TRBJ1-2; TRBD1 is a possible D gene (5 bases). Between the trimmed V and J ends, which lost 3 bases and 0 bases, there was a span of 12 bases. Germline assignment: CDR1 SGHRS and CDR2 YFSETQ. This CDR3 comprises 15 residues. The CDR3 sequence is CASSWEGTANYGYTF. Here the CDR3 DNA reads TGCGCCAGCAGCTGGGAGGGGACGGCTAACTATGGCTACACCTTC.